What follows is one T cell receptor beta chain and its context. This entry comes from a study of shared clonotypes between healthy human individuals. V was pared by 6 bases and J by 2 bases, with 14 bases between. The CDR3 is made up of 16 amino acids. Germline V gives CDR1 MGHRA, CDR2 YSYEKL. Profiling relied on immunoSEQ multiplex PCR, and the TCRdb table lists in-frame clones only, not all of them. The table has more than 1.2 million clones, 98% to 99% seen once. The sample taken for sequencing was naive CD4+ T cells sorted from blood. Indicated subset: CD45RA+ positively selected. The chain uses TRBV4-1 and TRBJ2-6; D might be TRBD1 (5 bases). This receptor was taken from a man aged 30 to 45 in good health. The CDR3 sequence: CASSLRVGPGANVLTF. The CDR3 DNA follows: TGCGCCAGCAGTCTCAGGGTAGGGCCTGGGGCCAACGTCCTGACTTTC.